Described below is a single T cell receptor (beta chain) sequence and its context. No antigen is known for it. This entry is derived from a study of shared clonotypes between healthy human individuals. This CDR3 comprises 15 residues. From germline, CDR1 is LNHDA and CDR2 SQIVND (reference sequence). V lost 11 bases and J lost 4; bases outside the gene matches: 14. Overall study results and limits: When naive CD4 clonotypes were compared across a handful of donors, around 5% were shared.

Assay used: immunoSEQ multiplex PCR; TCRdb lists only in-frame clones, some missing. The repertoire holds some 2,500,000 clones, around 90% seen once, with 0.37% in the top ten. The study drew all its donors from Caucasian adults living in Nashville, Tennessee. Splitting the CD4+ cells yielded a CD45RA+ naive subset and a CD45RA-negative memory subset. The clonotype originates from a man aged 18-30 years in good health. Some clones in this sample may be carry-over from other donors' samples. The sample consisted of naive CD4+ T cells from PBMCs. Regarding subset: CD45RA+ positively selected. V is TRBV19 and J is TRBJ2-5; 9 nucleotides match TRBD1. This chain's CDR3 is CAGGTGGPQGETQYF. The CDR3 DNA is TGTGCCGGAGGAACAGGGGGCCCCCAAGGAGAGACCCAGTACTTC.